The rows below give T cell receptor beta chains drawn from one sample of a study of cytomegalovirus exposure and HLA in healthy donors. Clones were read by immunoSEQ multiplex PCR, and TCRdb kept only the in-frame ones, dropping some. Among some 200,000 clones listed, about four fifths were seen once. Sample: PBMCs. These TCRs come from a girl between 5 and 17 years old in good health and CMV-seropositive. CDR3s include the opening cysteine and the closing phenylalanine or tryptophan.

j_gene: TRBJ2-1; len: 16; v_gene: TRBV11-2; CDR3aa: CASSFKLAGSLNEQFF
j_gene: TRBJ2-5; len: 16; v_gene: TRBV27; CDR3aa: CASSFWAGGPQETQYF
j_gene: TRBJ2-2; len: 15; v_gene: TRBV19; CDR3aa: CASTLSGGTTGELFF
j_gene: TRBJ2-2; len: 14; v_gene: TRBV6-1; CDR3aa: CASSESREPGELFF
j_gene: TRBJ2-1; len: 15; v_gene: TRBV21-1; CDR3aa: CASTPGGSSYNEQFF
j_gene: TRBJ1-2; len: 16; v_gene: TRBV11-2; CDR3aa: CASSSIVGPGGYGYTF
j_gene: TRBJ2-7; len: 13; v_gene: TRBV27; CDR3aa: CASSLGTVYEQYF
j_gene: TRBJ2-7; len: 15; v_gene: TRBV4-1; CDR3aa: CASSQVEQGRYEQYF
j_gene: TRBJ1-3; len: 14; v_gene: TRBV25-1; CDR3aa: CASSGTGVGNTIYF
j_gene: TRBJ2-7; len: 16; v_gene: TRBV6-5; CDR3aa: CASSYSISGWAYEQYF
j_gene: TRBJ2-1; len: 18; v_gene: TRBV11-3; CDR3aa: CASSPGVTSGVPYNEQFF
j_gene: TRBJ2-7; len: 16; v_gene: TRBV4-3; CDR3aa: CASSQEVGGGPYEQYF
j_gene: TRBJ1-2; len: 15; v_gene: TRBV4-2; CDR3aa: CASSQDRDSFYGYTF
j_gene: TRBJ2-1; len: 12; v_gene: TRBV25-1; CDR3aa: CASSEYPRGQFF
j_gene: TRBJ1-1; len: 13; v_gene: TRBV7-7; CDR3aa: CASSTGVGTEAFF
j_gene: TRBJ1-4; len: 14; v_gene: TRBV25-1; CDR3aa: CASSYQGSGEKLFF
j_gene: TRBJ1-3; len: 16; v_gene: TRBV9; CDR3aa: CASSGRTTAGGNTIYF
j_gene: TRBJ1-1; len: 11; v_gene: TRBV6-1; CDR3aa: CASSWNTEAFF
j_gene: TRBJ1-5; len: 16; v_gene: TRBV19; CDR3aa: CASSIGEGRPNQPQHF
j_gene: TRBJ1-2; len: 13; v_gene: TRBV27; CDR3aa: CASSLTGGYGYTF
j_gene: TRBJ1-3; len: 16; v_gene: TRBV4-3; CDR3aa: CASSQDFRGTGNTIYF
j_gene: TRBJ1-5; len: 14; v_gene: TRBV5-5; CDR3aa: CASSPGTGIQPQHF
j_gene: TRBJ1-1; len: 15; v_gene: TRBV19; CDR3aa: CASSPGQGAVEEAFF
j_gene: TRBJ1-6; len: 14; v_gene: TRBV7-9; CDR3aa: CASSWTATRSPLHF
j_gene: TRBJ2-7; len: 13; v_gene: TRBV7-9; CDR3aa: CASRAQGGYEQYF
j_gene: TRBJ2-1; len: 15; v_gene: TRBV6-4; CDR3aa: CASSEGQNRYNEQFF
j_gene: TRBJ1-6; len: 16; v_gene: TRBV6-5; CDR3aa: CASSYSPHSYNSPLHF
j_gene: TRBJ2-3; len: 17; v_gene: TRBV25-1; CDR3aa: CASSEGLAGGLKDTQYF
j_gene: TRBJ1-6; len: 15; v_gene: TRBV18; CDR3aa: CASSPPRQSNSPLHF
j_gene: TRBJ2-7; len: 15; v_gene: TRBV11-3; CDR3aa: CASSLGGTGQYEQYF
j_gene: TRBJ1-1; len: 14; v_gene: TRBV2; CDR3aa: CASSPVGGNTEAFF
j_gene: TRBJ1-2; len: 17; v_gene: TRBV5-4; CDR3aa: CASSRPGTGESNYGYTF
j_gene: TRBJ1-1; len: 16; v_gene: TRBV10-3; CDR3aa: CAISEQLGGANTEAFF
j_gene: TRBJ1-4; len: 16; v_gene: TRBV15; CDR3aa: CATSRDLPGTNEKLFF
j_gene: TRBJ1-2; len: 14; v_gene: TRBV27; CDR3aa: CASSSLDRVGGYTF
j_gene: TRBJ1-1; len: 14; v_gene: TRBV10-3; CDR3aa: CAISLDSLNTEAFF
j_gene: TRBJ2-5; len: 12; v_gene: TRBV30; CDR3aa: CAWNRGEETQYF
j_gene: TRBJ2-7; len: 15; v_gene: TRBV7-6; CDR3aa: CASSLVALPSYEQYF
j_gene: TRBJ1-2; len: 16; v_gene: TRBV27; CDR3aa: CASSIVGQGGNYGYTF
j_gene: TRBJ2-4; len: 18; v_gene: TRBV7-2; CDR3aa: CASSLGVAGGYGENIQYF